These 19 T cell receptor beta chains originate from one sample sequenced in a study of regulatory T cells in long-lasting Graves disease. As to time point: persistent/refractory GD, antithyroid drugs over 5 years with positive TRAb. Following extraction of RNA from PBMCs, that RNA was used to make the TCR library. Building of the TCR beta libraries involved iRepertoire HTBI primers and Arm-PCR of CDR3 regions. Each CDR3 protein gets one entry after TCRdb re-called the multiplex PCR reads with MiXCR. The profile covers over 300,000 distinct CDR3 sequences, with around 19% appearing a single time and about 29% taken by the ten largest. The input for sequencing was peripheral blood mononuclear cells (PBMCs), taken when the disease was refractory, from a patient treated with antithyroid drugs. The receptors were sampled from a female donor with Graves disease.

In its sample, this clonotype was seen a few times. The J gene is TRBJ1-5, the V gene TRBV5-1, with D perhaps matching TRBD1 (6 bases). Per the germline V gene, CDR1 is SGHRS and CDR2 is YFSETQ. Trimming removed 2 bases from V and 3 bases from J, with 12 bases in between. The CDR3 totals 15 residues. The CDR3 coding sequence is TGCGCCAGCAGCTTCTCCTCAGGGGACAATCAGCCCCAGCATTTT. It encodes CASSFSSGDNQPQHF. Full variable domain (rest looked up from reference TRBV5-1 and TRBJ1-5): KAGVTQTPRYLIKTRGQQVTLSCSPISGHRSVSWYQQTPGQGLQFLFEYFSETQRNKGNFPGRFSGRQFSNSRSEMNVSTLELGDSALYLCASSFSSGDNQPQHFGDGTRLSIL.

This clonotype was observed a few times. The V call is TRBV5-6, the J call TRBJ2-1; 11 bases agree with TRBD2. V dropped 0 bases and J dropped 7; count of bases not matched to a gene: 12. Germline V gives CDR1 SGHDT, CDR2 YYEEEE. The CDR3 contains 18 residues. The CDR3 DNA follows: TGTGCCAGCAGCTTGGGGCATAGCGTAGCGGGAGGGGATAATGAGCAGTTCTTC. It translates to CASSLGHSVAGGDNEQFF.

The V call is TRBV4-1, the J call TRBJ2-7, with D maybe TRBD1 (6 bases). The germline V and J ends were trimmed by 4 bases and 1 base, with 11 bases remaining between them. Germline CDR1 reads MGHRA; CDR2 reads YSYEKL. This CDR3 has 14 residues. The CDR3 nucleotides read TGCGCCAGCAGCCGGACAGACTCATCCTACGAGCAGTACTTC. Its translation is CASSRTDSSYEQYF.

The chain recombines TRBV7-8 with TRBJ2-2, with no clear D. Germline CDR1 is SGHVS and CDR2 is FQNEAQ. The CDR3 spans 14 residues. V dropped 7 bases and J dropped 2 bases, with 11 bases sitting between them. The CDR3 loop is CASKRLENTGELFF. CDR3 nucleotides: TGTGCCAGCAAACGACTGGAAAACACCGGGGAGCTGTTTTTT.

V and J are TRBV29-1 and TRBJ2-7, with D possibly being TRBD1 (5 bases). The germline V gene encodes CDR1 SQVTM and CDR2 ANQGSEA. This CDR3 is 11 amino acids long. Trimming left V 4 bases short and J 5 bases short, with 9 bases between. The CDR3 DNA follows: TGCAGCGTTGGACAGATCAACGAGCAGTACTTC. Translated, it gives CSVGQINEQYF.

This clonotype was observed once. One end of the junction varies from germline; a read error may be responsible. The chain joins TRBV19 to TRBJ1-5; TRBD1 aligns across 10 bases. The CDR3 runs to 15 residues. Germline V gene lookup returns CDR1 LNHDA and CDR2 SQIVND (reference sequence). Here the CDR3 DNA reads TGTGCCTGTAGTACTCAAGGACAGGGGGATCAGCCCCAGCATTTT. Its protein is CACSTQGQGDQPQHF.

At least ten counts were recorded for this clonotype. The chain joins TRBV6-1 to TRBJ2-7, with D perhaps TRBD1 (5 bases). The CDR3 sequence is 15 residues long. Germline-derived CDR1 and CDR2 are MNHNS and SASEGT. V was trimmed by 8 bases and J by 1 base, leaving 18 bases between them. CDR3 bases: TGTGCCAGCGGGAAGGGGCGATCCTTATCCTACGAGCAGTACTTC. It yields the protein CASGKGRSLSYEQYF.

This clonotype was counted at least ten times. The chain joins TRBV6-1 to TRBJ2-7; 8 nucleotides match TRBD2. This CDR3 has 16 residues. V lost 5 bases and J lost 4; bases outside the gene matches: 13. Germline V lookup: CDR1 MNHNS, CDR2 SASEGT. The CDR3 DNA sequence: TGTGCCAGCAGTCCCGGACTAGCCGAAGCACGGTACGAGCAGTACTTC. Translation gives CASSPGLAEARYEQYF.

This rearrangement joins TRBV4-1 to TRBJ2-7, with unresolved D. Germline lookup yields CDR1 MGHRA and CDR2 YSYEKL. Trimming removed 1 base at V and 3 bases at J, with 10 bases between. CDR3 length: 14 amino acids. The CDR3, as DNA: TGCGCCAGCAGCCAAGGCGGCTCCCTCTACGAGCAGTACTTC. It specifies CASSQGGSLYEQYF.

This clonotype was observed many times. CDR3 in amino acids: CASSWTANYGYTF. The DNA for the CDR3 is TGTGCCAGCAGCTGGACGGCTAACTATGGCTACACCTTC. The V and J genes are TRBV7-9 and TRBJ1-2, with D unresolved. CDR3 length: 13 residues. Trimming shortened V by 4 bases and J by 0 bases, and 6 bases separated the two germline ends. Germline-derived CDR1 and CDR2 are SEHNR and FQNEAQ (reference sequence).

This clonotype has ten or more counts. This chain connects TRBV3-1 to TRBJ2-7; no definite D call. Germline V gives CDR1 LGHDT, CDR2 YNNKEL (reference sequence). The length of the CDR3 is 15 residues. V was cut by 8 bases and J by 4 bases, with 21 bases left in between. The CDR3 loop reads CASRATQHEGYEQYF. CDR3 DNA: TGTGCCAGCCGAGCCACACAGCACGAAGGATACGAGCAGTACTTC.

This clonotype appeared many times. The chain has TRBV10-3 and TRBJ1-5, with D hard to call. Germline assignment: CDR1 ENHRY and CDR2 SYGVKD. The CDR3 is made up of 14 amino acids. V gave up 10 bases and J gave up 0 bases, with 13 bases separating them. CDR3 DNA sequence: TGTGCCACGGCCTATGAGGCTAGCAATCAGCCCCAGCATTTT. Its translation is CATAYEASNQPQHF.

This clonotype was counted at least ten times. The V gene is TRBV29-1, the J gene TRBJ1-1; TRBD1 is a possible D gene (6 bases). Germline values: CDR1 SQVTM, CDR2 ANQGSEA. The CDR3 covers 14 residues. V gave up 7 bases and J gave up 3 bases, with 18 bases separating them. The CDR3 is CSAQGGGIDTEAFF. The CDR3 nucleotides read TGCAGCGCCCAAGGAGGGGGGATCGACACTGAAGCTTTCTTT. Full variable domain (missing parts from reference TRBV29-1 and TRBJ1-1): SAVISQKPSRDICQRGTSLTIQCQVDSQVTMMFWYRQQPGQSLTLIATANQGSEATYESGFVIDKFPISRPNLTFSTLTVSNMSPEDSSIYLCSAQGGGIDTEAFFGQGTRLTVV.

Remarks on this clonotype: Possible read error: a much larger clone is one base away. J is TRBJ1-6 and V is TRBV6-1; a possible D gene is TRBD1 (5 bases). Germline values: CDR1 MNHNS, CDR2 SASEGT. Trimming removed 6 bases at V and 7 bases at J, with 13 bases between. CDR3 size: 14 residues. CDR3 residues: CASSAGGRNSPLHF. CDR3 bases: TGTGCCAGCAGCGCCGGGGGTCGCAATTCACCCCTCCACTTT.

In nucleotides, the CDR3 is TGTGCCAGCAGTTCCCTCAGGGGGGACTATGGCTACACCTTC. It yields the protein CASSSLRGDYGYTF. The chain employs TRBV27 and TRBJ1-2; 7 positions agree with TRBD1. Germline loops: CDR1 MNHEY, CDR2 SMNVEV (reference sequence). Trimming cost V 4 bases and J 3 bases; bases outside gene matches: 5. The CDR3 sequence is 14 residues long.

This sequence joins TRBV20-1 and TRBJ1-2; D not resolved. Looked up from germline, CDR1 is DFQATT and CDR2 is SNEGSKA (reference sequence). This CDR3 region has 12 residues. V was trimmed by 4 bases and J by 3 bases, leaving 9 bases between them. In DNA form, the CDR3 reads TGCAGTGCTAACCCGCGGGACTATGGCTACACCTTC. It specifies CSANPRDYGYTF.

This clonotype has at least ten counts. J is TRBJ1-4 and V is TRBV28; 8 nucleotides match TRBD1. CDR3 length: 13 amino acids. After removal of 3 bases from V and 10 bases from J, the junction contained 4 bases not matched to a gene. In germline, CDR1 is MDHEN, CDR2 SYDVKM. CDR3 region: CASSFGQGGKLFF. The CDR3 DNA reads TGTGCCAGCAGTTTTGGACAGGGAGGAAAACTGTTTTTT.

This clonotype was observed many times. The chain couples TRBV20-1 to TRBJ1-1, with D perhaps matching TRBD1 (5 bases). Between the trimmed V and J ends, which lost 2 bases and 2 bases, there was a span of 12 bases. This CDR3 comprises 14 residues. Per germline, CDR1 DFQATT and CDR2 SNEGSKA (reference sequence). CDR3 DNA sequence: TGCAGTGCTAGATCGGGACGGCTTAACACTGAAGCTTTCTTT. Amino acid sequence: CSARSGRLNTEAFF.

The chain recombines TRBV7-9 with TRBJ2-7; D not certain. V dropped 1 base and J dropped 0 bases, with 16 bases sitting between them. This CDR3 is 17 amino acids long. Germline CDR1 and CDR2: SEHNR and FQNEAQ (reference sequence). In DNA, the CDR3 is TGTGCCAGCAGCTTAGGGGGTTCGGGCTTCTCCTCCTACGAGCAGTACTTC. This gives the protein CASSLGGSGFSSYEQYF.